Shown below are 16 T cell receptor beta chains from a single sample sequenced in a study of cytomegalovirus exposure and HLA in healthy donors. PCR used 60 Vbeta primers and 13 Jbeta primers. Measured with immunoSEQ multiplex PCR; TCRdb has only the in-frame clones, and not every one. The sample lists approximately 160,000 clones, 75% to 90% occurring once. Sequencing input: PBMCs. Receptors were obtained from a woman under 30 in good health and CMV-seronegative.

The chain combines TRBV19 with TRBJ2-5, with 8 bases aligning to TRBD1. CDR1 and CDR2 from the germline V gene are LNHDA and SQIVND (reference sequence). The CDR3 length is 14 residues. Germline trimming cut 5 bases from V and 2 bases from J; bases unmatched to any gene: 4. For the CDR3, the DNA is TGTGCCAGTAGTTCCTACAGGGGGCAAGAGACCCAGTACTTC. Protein product: CASSSYRGQETQYF.

This clone was seen only once. The CDR3 reads CASSPRGQGVMNTEAFF. The CDR3 nucleotides read TGTGCCAGCAGCCCCAGGGGACAGGGGGTCATGAACACTGAAGCTTTCTTT. This chain joins TRBV11-2 and TRBJ1-1, with 11 bases matching TRBD1. Unmatched junction bases numbered 8, after V lost 5 bases and J lost 0 bases. This CDR3 spans 17 amino acids. Germline V lookup: CDR1 SGHAT, CDR2 FQNNGV.

Comments on this clone: At one of its ends the junction is not consistent with the germline gene, which may arise from a read error. The chain uses TRBV2 and TRBJ2-7, with TRBD2 as a possible D gene (6 bases). The CDR3 loop spans 12 amino acids. CDR1 SNHLY and CDR2 FYNNEI come from the germline V gene. DNA of the CDR3: TGTGCCAGCACGGGCTTATCCGGCGGGGTGAACTTC. It codes for CASTGLSGGVNF.

This chain joins TRBV30 and TRBJ1-1, with TRBD1 matching over 9 bases. Germline V lookup: CDR1 GTSNPN, CDR2 SVGIG (reference sequence). The CDR3 spans 12 residues. After removal of 8 bases from V and 1 base from J, the junction contained 2 bases not matched to a gene. CDR3 coding DNA: TGTGCCGGGGACAGGGCGAACACTGAAGCTTTCTTT. Protein sequence: CAGDRANTEAFF.

The chain employs TRBV19 and TRBJ2-2; 7 nucleotides align to TRBD1. The V gene end was trimmed by 6 bases and the J gene end by 7 bases; junction bases not matched to a gene: 8. CDR1 and CDR2 from the germline V gene are LNHDA and SQIVND (reference sequence). CDR3 size: 14 residues. Here the CDR3 reads CASRAQDRIGELFF. DNA of the CDR3: TGTGCCAGTAGAGCCCAGGACAGGATCGGGGAGCTGTTTTTT.

V is TRBV4-1 and J is TRBJ1-1, with 12 positions matching TRBD1. The CDR3 runs to 19 residues. The V gene end was trimmed by 4 bases and the J gene end by 3 bases; junction bases not matched to a gene: 15. CDR1 and CDR2 (germline): MGHRA, YSYEKL. CDR3 amino acids: CASSPTSLGQGARDTEAFF. For the CDR3, the DNA is TGCGCCAGCAGCCCAACTAGTCTGGGACAGGGGGCGCGGGACACTGAAGCTTTCTTT.

This clone was recorded once. This rearrangement joins TRBV6-4 to TRBJ2-4; 8 bases are a match to TRBD2. CDR1 is MRHNA and CDR2 is SNTAGT in the germline V gene. CDR3 length: 13 amino acids. J was trimmed by 6 bases and V by 8 bases; bases with no gene match: 6. CDR3: CASSSGGGNIQYF. The DNA of the CDR3 is TGTGCCAGCTCCAGCGGGGGAGGAAACATTCAGTACTTC.

The gene calls are TRBV5-1 and TRBJ2-1, with D possibly TRBD1 on 5 matching bases. Germline values: CDR1 SGHRS, CDR2 YFSETQ. Trimming took 0 bases from V and 0 from J, leaving 10 bases between them. This CDR3 is 16 amino acids long. For the CDR3, the DNA is TGCGCCAGCAGCTTGGCTGGACACCCCTCCTACAATGAGCAGTTCTTC. Its protein is CASSLAGHPSYNEQFF.

The rearrangement uses TRBV4-2 and TRBJ2-7; 7 bases map to TRBD1. The CDR3 contains 16 residues. Unmatched junction bases numbered 9, after V lost 3 bases and J lost 1 base. Germline V gene sequence: CDR1 LGHNA, CDR2 YNFKEQ. The CDR3 DNA reads TGTGCCAGCAGCCACACTACAGGGGATCCGTCCTACGAGCAGTACTTC. Residues: CASSHTTGDPSYEQYF.

DNA of the CDR3: TGTGCCACCAGCAGAGATAGGCAGGGGACCCTTAACTATGGCTACACCTTC. The encoded protein is CATSRDRQGTLNYGYTF. The chain employs TRBV15 and TRBJ1-2; D may be TRBD1 (6 bases). Germline V CDR1 and CDR2: LNHNV, YYDKDF (reference sequence). The CDR3 sequence is 17 residues long. Trimming took 0 bases from V and 1 from J, leaving 15 bases between them. Combining the CDR3 with reference TRBV15 and TRBJ1-2 gives the whole variable domain DAMVIQNPRYQVTQFGKPVTLSCSQTLNHNVMYWYQQKSSQAPKLLFHYYDKDFNNEADTPDNFQSRRPNTSFCFLDIRSPGLGDTAMYLCATSRDRQGTLNYGYTFGSGTRLTVV.

CDR3 protein: CASSLLAGGLGGETQYF. As DNA, the CDR3 is TGTGCCAGCAGTTTACTTGCGGGAGGGCTTGGCGGAGAGACCCAGTACTTC. This chain uses TRBV27 with TRBJ2-5, with 9 bases aligning to TRBD2. The germline V gene encodes CDR1 MNHEY and CDR2 SMNVEV (reference sequence). Germline trimming cut 2 bases from V and 4 bases from J; bases unmatched to any gene: 11. The CDR3 runs to 17 residues.

This clone showed up just once. The chain uses TRBV4-1 and TRBJ2-1; tentative D call: TRBD1 (5 bases). Looked up from germline, CDR1 is MGHRA and CDR2 is YSYEKL. The CDR3 spans 15 residues. V dropped 4 bases and J dropped 5 bases, with 15 bases sitting between them. CDR3 sequence reads: CASSRQVRRDNEQFF. The CDR3 DNA reads TGCGCCAGCAGCCGCCAAGTCCGCAGGGACAATGAGCAGTTCTTC.

The chain is built from TRBV28 and TRBJ2-7; 7 bases are a match to TRBD2. The CDR3 sequence is 18 residues long. With V trimmed by 4 bases and J by 0 bases, 15 bases remained unmatched. Germline V CDR1 and CDR2: MDHEN, SYDVKM. The CDR3 is CASSSRIAGAHLSYEQYF. DNA for the CDR3: TGTGCCAGCAGTTCTCGGATTGCGGGAGCCCACCTCTCCTACGAGCAGTACTTC.

This chain joins TRBV19 and TRBJ2-1; tentative D call: TRBD2 (6 bases). CDR3 length equals 14 residues. The ends were cut back, 5 bases at V and 4 bases at J, with 12 bases in the middle. From germline, CDR1 is LNHDA and CDR2 SQIVND (reference sequence). DNA for the CDR3: TGTGCCAGTAGTTCCGGGAGCTTATACAATGAGCAGTTCTTC. Translating it yields CASSSGSLYNEQFF. Full variable domain (outside the CDR3, taken from reference TRBV19 and TRBJ2-1): DGGITQSPKYLFRKEGQNVTLSCEQNLNHDAMYWYRQDPGQGLRLIYYSQIVNDFQKGDIAEGYSVSREKKESFPLTVTSAQKNPTAFYLCASSSGSLYNEQFFGPGTRLTVL.

V and J are TRBV27 and TRBJ2-7; TRBD2 aligns across 11 bases. Germline values: CDR1 MNHEY, CDR2 SMNVEV (reference sequence). With 3 bases clipped from V and 1 base from J, the junction kept 8 bases outside the gene matches. This CDR3 has 17 residues. CDR3 nucleotide sequence: TGTGCCAGCAGTTTGTCACTAGCGGGGGCCCATTCCTACGAGCAGTACTTC. It yields the protein CASSLSLAGAHSYEQYF.

This clone has only one observation. The chain joins TRBV7-9 to TRBJ1-1, with 9 bases aligning to TRBD1. J gave up 4 bases and V 5 bases, and 5 bases lay outside the gene matches. From germline, CDR1 is SEHNR and CDR2 FQNEAQ (reference sequence). CDR3 size: 14 residues. The CDR3 loop is CASSHGTGFTEAFF. The CDR3 DNA sequence: TGTGCCAGCAGCCATGGGACAGGGTTCACTGAAGCTTTCTTT.